These T cell receptor beta chains were read from a single sample in a study of beta chain features in type 1 diabetes. Some clones are missing from TCRdb's copy, which holds only in-frame ones; the method was immunoSEQ multiplex PCR. This table holds about 700,000 clones, 10% to 15% found once. The sequencing input was naive CD4+ T cells from blood. The receptors were sampled from a man aged 18 to 29 with type 1 diabetes. Each CDR3 is given with its conserved first and last residue. A D gene is named only where the DNA matches it firmly. Clone size is shown for a subset of rows, as once, few, many or a class of expanded clone.

d_gene | j_gene | v_gene | abundance | CDR3aa | CDR3nt
TRBD2 | TRBJ2-3 | TRBV4-2 | NA | CASSLKSGGPDTQYF | TGTGCCAGCAGCCTTAAGAGCGGGGGGCCAGATACGCAGTATTTT
TRBD1 | TRBJ1-2 | TRBV20-1 | few | CSALTGPGYTF | TGCAGTGCCCTGACAGGGCCTGGCTACACCTTC
NA | TRBJ2-3 | TRBV4-1 | NA | CASSPVPGRDTQYF | TGCGCCAGCAGCCCGGTGCCGGGTAGAGATACGCAGTATTTT
NA | TRBJ1-1 | TRBV18 | NA | CASSPDRYTEAFF | TGTGCCAGCTCACCAGACCGATACACTGAAGCTTTCTTT
NA | TRBJ1-5 | TRBV5-1 | few | CASSPRDANQPQHF | TGCGCCAGCAGCCCGCGGGACGCGAATCAGCCCCAGCATTTT
NA | TRBJ2-5 | TRBV5-1 | few | CASSSAAETQYF | TGCGCCAGCAGCTCAGCGGCAGAGACCCAGTACTTC
NA | TRBJ2-6 | TRBV2 | few | CASREQGTGANVLTF | TGTGCCAGCAGGGAGCAGGGAACTGGGGCCAACGTCCTGACTTTC
NA | TRBJ1-6 | TRBV21-1 | few | CASSKAKQDPRPLHF | TGTGCCAGCAGCAAAGCGAAGCAGGACCCAAGACCCCTCCACTTT
NA | TRBJ2-1 | TRBV9 | few | CASSVEPGSSYNEQFF | TGTGCCAGCAGCGTAGAACCAGGGAGCTCCTACAATGAGCAGTTCTTC
NA | TRBJ1-1 | TRBV15 | NA | CATSRDTDTEAFF | TGTGCCACCAGCAGAGATACCGACACTGAAGCTTTCTTT
NA | TRBJ1-2 | TRBV6-6 | once | CASSYRDRYYGYTF | TGTGCCAGCAGTTATAGAGACCGGTACTATGGCTACACCTTC
TRBD2 | TRBJ2-5 | TRBV5-1 | NA | CASTTPKVGGGGQETQYF | TGCGCCAGCACCACCCCCAAAGTAGGCGGCGGGGGGCAAGAGACCCAGTACTTC